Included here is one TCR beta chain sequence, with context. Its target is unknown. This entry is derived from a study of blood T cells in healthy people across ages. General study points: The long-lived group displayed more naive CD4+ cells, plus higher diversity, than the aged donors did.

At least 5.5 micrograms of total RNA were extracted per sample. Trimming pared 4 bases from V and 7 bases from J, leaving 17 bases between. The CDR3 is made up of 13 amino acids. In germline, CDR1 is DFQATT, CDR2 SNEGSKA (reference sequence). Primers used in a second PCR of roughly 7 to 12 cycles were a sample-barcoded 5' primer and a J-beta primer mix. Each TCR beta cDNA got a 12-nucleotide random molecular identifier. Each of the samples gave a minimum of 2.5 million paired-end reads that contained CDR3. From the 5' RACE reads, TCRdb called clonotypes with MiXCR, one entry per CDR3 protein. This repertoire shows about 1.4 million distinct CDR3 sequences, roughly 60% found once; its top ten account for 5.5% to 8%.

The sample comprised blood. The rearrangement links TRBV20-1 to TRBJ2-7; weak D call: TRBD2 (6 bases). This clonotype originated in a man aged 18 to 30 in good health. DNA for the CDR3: TGCAGTGCTAAAGGAGGGCACCCATTTGAGCAGTACTTC. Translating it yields CSAKGGHPFEQYF.